The 17 T cell receptor beta chains below come from one sample, sequenced in a study of T cells in Graves' hyperthyroidism and ophthalmopathy. Amplification targeted TCR beta CDR3 regions from RNA transcripts. HTBI primers were used for first-round RT-PCR of the TCR CDR3. Each CDR3 protein is one row after TCRdb ran MiXCR on the multiplex PCR reads. The sample has hundreds of thousands of distinct CDR3 sequences; approximately 19% are singletons. Sequencing was performed on blood. Source of these receptors: a woman between 50 and 59 years old with Graves' hyperthyroidism that later progressed to Graves' ophthalmopathy.

This clonotype was seen ten or more times. The chain joins TRBV20-1 to TRBJ2-1; 11 positions match TRBD2. Losses at the gene ends were 4 bases for V and 10 bases for J; bases not matched to a gene: 6. Germline CDR1 is DFQATT and CDR2 is SNEGSKA (reference sequence). The CDR3 runs 13 residues. CDR3: CSATRRLAGEQFF. The CDR3, as DNA: TGCAGTGCTACCCGGAGACTAGCGGGAGAGCAGTTCTTC.

This clonotype was seen at least ten times. This chain joins TRBV7-9 and TRBJ2-1; D not certain. Germline assignment: CDR1 SEHNR and CDR2 FQNEAQ (reference sequence). V was shortened by 2 bases and J by 2 bases, with 10 bases between the two germline ends. This CDR3 is 15 amino acids long. In DNA form, the CDR3 reads TGTGCCAGCAGCTTATTCCCGCTTACCTACAATGAGCAGTTCTTC. It specifies CASSLFPLTYNEQFF.

This clonotype was picked up many times. The chain joins TRBV9 to TRBJ1-1; possible D gene TRBD1, 5 bases. The CDR3 contains 15 residues. CDR1 is SGDLS and CDR2 is YYNGEE in the germline V gene. The germline V and J ends were trimmed by 4 bases and 3 bases, with 16 bases remaining between them. CDR3 nucleotide sequence: TGTGCCAGCAGCCCCCCCCGGGGCGCGGACACTGAAGCTTTCTTT. Protein sequence: CASSPPRGADTEAFF.

This clonotype appeared many times. V gene TRBV27 combines with J gene TRBJ1-2; possible D gene TRBD1, 6 bases. This CDR3 has 14 amino acids. V was pared by 0 bases and J by 8 bases, with 13 bases between. Germline V lookup: CDR1 MNHEY, CDR2 SMNVEV (reference sequence). The CDR3 loop is CASSLSAGGEGYTF. CDR3 nucleotides: TGTGCCAGCAGTTTATCGGCGGGGGGCGAGGGCTACACCTTC.

This clonotype was counted a few times. The J gene is TRBJ2-2, the V gene TRBV10-3; 10 positions agree with TRBD2. Unmatched junction bases numbered 8, after V lost 4 bases and J lost 3 bases. There are 17 residues in the CDR3. The germline V gene encodes CDR1 ENHRY and CDR2 SYGVKD. This CDR3 reads CAISAASGGSYTGELFF. CDR3 bases: TGTGCCATCAGTGCGGCTAGCGGGGGTTCGTACACCGGGGAGCTGTTTTTT.

This clonotype was counted only a few times. The V call is TRBV20-1, the J call TRBJ2-5, with 11 bases aligning to TRBD2. This CDR3 is 15 amino acids long. Germline V CDR1 and CDR2: DFQATT, SNEGSKA (reference sequence). Germline trimming cut 3 bases from V and 5 bases from J; bases unmatched to any gene: 8. The DNA of the CDR3 is TGCAGTGCTAGGGATAGCGGGGGGGCCTATGAGACCCAGTACTTC. Encoded protein: CSARDSGGAYETQYF.

The chain recombines TRBV7-2 with TRBJ2-3, with D unclear. The V end was cut by 0 bases, the J end by 5 bases, with 6 bases between. The CDR3 totals 13 residues. Germline CDR1 reads SGHTA; CDR2 reads FQGNSA. In DNA, the CDR3 is TGTGCCAGCAGCTTAGCAGTGGTAGATACGCAGTATTTT. Its protein is CASSLAVVDTQYF. Drawing the rest from reference TRBV7-2 and TRBJ2-3, the complete variable domain is GAGVSQSPSNKVTEKGKDVELRCDPISGHTALYWYRQSLGQGLEFLIYFQGNSAPDKSGLPSDRFSAERTGGSVSTLTIQRTQQEDSAVYLCASSLAVVDTQYFGPGTRLTVL.

This clonotype was found many times. The chain links TRBV27 to TRBJ2-1; TRBD2 matches 8 bases. From germline, CDR1 is MNHEY and CDR2 SMNVEV (reference sequence). The CDR3 consists of 17 residues. The J segment lost 5 bases and the V segment lost 3 bases, leaving 12 bases of the junction unmatched. The CDR3 region is CASSLRVRGAPDNEQFF. As DNA, the CDR3 is TGTGCCAGCAGTTTGAGGGTGCGGGGGGCCCCGGACAATGAGCAGTTCTTC.

The table lists this clonotype with many counts. The genes are TRBV6-6 and TRBJ2-1; possibly TRBD1 or TRBD2 for D (5 bases each). V lost 2 bases to trimming and J lost 8 bases, with 22 bases between them. This CDR3 is 17 amino acids long. From germline, CDR1 is MNHNY and CDR2 SVGAGI (reference sequence). The CDR3, as DNA: TGTGCCAGCAGTTACCGGTTGGCGCGTAGGGGAGTCCATGAGCAGTTCTTC. Translation gives CASSYRLARRGVHEQFF.

A few counts support this clonotype. The chain carries TRBV10-3 and TRBJ1-5; D perhaps matches TRBD1 (5 bases). The CDR3 has 15 residues. The germline V gene encodes CDR1 ENHRY and CDR2 SYGVKD. The germline V and J ends were trimmed by 3 bases and 3 bases, with 12 bases remaining between them. CDR3 region: CAISERGANNQPQHF. For the CDR3, the DNA is TGTGCCATCAGTGAAAGAGGGGCTAACAATCAGCCCCAGCATTTT.

This clonotype was seen more than once but under ten times. V is TRBV19 and J is TRBJ2-5; 9 nucleotides match TRBD1. Germline CDR1 LNHDA, CDR2 SQIVND (reference sequence). V lost 8 bases, J lost 4 bases, and 5 bases stayed unmatched. This CDR3 comprises 13 residues. CDR3 region: CASGTGSGETQYF. Here the CDR3 DNA reads TGTGCCAGTGGGACAGGGTCAGGAGAGACCCAGTACTTC.

The CDR3 here is CASSLSALGQAYPYEQYF. The CDR3 DNA reads as TGTGCCAGCAGTTTAAGCGCTTTGGGACAGGCCTACCCCTACGAGCAGTACTTC. The V and J genes are TRBV27 and TRBJ2-7; 8 positions agree with TRBD1. The V and J ends lost 2 bases and 2 bases, in that order; junction bases with no gene match: 14. The CDR3 covers 18 residues. Germline V gives CDR1 MNHEY, CDR2 SMNVEV (reference sequence).

The rearrangement links TRBV20-1 to TRBJ1-5; 10 bases agree with TRBD1. The CDR3 is 18 residues long. Trimming cost V 4 bases and J 6 bases; bases outside gene matches: 18. Germline CDR1 and CDR2: DFQATT and SNEGSKA (reference sequence). CDR3 amino acids: CSATQSRTGGLSVQPQHF. The CDR3 coding sequence is TGCAGTGCTACCCAATCCCGGACAGGGGGTTTGTCCGTTCAGCCCCAGCATTTT.

This clonotype was recorded many times. This chain connects TRBV28 to TRBJ2-1; 10 bases map to TRBD2. V shed 5 bases and J 8 bases; nucleotides not matched to a gene: 6. The CDR3 consists of 14 residues. Germline CDR1 and CDR2: MDHEN and SYDVKM. The CDR3 region is CASSSELAGHEQFF. CDR3 sequence (DNA): TGTGCCAGCAGTAGTGAACTAGCGGGGCATGAGCAGTTCTTC.

This clonotype has just a few counts. The rearrangement links TRBV7-9 to TRBJ1-1, with D unresolved. V gave up 5 bases and J gave up 2 bases, with 12 bases separating them. Germline V lookup: CDR1 SEHNR, CDR2 FQNEAQ (reference sequence). The CDR3 runs to 14 residues. For the CDR3, the DNA is TGTGCCAGCAGCCGGACGACACTTAACACTGAAGCTTTCTTT. Protein: CASSRTTLNTEAFF.

This clonotype was found many times. DNA for the CDR3: TGTGCCAGCAGTCGGACAGGGATTAGAAGCAATCAGCCCCAGCATTTT. It specifies CASSRTGIRSNQPQHF. The chain joins TRBV6-2 or TRBV6-3 to TRBJ1-5; 8 bases line up with TRBD1. The CDR3 loop spans 16 amino acids. CDR1 and CDR2 from the germline V gene are MNHEY and SVGEGT. V lost 5 bases, J lost 1 base, and 7 bases stayed unmatched.

This clonotype was seen ten or more times. The chain employs TRBV11-1 and TRBJ2-1, with TRBD2 matching over 9 bases. Trimming cost V 3 bases and J 3 bases; bases outside gene matches: 3. CDR3 size: 15 residues. CDR1 and CDR2 (germline): SGHAT, FQDESV (reference sequence). In DNA, the CDR3 is TGTGCCAGCAGCTTTCGGCGGGGGGGCTACAATGAGCAGTTCTTC. It translates to CASSFRRGGYNEQFF.